The source of this T cell receptor beta chain is a study of CD8 T cells in ankylosing spondylitis. From the 5' RACE reads, TCRdb called clonotypes with MiXCR, one entry per CDR3 protein. The table has approximately 190,000 distinct CDR3 sequences, 10% to 15% seen once. The CDR3 length is 13 residues. The V gene lost 9 bases and the J gene lost 3 bases, with 12 bases spanning the gap. The germline gives CDR1 KGHDR, CDR2 SFDVKD. V usage is TRBV24-1 and J usage is TRBJ2-3; perhaps TRBD1 as D (5 bases). This clonotype originated in a female donor with ankylosing spondylitis or in good health (not recorded which). The sequenced material came from blood, either unsorted or a sorted T cell fraction (not recorded which). This chain's CDR3 is CATGGAGTDTQYF. In DNA, the CDR3 is TGTGCCACCGGTGGGGCAGGGACAGATACGCAGTATTTT.